Below are 24 T cell receptor beta chains sequenced from a single sample in a study of T cells after yellow fever vaccination. TCRdb ran MiXCR on the 5' RACE reads and lists one entry per CDR3 protein. The sample comprises over 85,000 distinct CDR3 sequences, about 8.4% of which are singletons, and approximately 17% rests with the top ten. The sequencing here drew on CD8+ T cells not binding an NS4B(214-222) dextramer, sorted from PBMCs, taken around 15 days after the first yellow fever vaccination. These receptors were collected from a man aged 18 to 30 who received the YFV17D yellow fever vaccine.

A few counts support this clonotype. The rearrangement uses TRBV18 and TRBJ2-2; no reliable D call. The CDR3 has 15 amino acids. Germline V gene lookup returns CDR1 KGHSH and CDR2 LQKENI. With 0 bases removed from V and 6 bases from J, the gap between germline ends came to 11 bases. The CDR3 DNA is TGTGCCAGCTCACCACCGTGGGATCCCGCCGGGGAGCTGTTTTTT. This gives the protein CASSPPWDPAGELFF.

This clonotype was seen more than once but under ten times. V is TRBV13 and J is TRBJ2-2; D may correspond to TRBD1 or TRBD2 (6 bases each). The length of the CDR3 is 16 residues. CDR1 is PRHDT, CDR2 FYEKMQ, per germline (reference sequence). The ends were cut back, 4 bases at V and 6 bases at J, with 18 bases in the middle. The CDR3 DNA is TGTGCCAGCAGCTACAGACAGTCTGGGGGGCCCGGGGAGCTGTTTTTT. Its protein is CASSYRQSGGPGELFF.

This clonotype was observed a few times. The chain combines TRBV7-2 with TRBJ2-1; 9 bases are shared with TRBD2. The V and J ends lost 3 bases and 0 bases, in that order; junction bases with no gene match: 12. Germline V gene lookup returns CDR1 SGHTA and CDR2 FQGNSA. There are 19 residues in the CDR3. In DNA form, the CDR3 reads TGTGCCAGCAGCTTTCCGGGCGGGGGGGCGACGAGCTCCTACAATGAGCAGTTCTTC. The encoded protein is CASSFPGGGATSSYNEQFF. The entire variable domain, with the rest obtained from reference TRBV7-2 and TRBJ2-1, is as follows: GAGVSQSPSNKVTEKGKDVELRCDPISGHTALYWYRQSLGQGLEFLIYFQGNSAPDKSGLPSDRFSAERTGGSVSTLTIQRTQQEDSAVYLCASSFPGGGATSSYNEQFFGPGTRLTVL.

In nucleotides, the CDR3 is TGTGCCACCAGCAGATTCCGGGACCCTCGGCCGCCCCAGCATTTT. Its protein product is CATSRFRDPRPPQHF. This chain joins TRBV15 and TRBJ1-5, with a weak D call TRBD1 (5 bases). The CDR3 is made up of 15 amino acids. Germline V CDR1 and CDR2: LNHNV, YYDKDF (reference sequence). Trimming removed 2 bases at V and 9 bases at J, with 17 bases between.

This clonotype was counted a few times. The chain joins TRBV28 to TRBJ1-5, with a tentative D call TRBD1 (5 bases). This CDR3 has 14 residues. Trimming took 6 bases from V and 3 from J, leaving 12 bases between them. Germline assignment: CDR1 MDHEN and CDR2 SYDVKM. The CDR3 sequence: CASRVSGYNQPQHF. In DNA form, the CDR3 reads TGTGCCAGCAGGGTGTCAGGGTACAATCAGCCCCAGCATTTT.

The table lists this clonotype with many counts. The chain uses TRBV11-2 and TRBJ1-2; a possible D gene is TRBD1 (6 bases). The germline V gene has CDR1 SGHAT and CDR2 FQNNGV. V was clipped by 0 bases and J by 8 bases, with 10 bases between them. This CDR3 spans 13 amino acids. Written as DNA, the CDR3 is TGTGCCAGCAGCTTAGAACCAGGGGTCGGCTACACCTTC. Translating it yields CASSLEPGVGYTF. The full variable domain, its missing parts supplied by reference TRBV11-2 and TRBJ1-2, is EAGVAQSPRYKIIEKRQSVAFWCNPISGHATLYWYQQILGQGPKLLIQFQNNGVVDDSQLPKDRFSAERLKGVDSTLKIQPAKLEDSAVYLCASSLEPGVGYTFGSGTRLTVV.

In this sample, this clonotype turned up a few times. The chain joins TRBV7-3 to TRBJ2-5; 12 bases line up with TRBD2. CDR1 and CDR2 from the germline V gene are SGHTA and FQGTGA. V lost 5 bases and J lost 5; bases outside the gene matches: 6. This CDR3 region has 15 residues. The DNA of the CDR3 is TGTGCCAGCAGCACCGGGACTAGCGGGTTGGAGACCCAGTACTTC. Translation gives CASSTGTSGLETQYF.

This rearrangement joins TRBV9 to TRBJ1-6, with TRBD1 matching over 10 bases. The CDR3 runs 14 residues. Germline V gene data show CDR1 as SGDLS and CDR2 as YYNGEE. V gave up 5 bases and J gave up 7 bases; unmatched junction bases: 3. The CDR3, as DNA: TGTGCCAGCAGGGAGGGACAGGGGAATTCACCCCTCCACTTT. As protein: CASREGQGNSPLHF.

Regarding this clonotype: Being one base from a much bigger clone, this may be a read error. The chain joins TRBV12-3 or TRBV12-4 to TRBJ2-1; maybe TRBD1 (5 bases). The CDR3 runs to 15 residues. V lost 4 bases and J 2 bases, leaving 12 bases between the germline ends. The DNA of the CDR3 is TGTGCCAGCAGTTCAGGGCAGGTACCCTACAATGAGCAGTTCTTC. This codes for CASSSGQVPYNEQFF.

This clonotype occurred a few times. This chain connects TRBV9 to TRBJ1-3; D unclear. There are 15 residues in the CDR3. V shed 2 bases and J shed 0 bases, with 9 bases lying between them. CDR1 and CDR2 from the germline V gene are SGDLS and YYNGEE. The CDR3 here is CASSVDLFSGNTIYF. In nucleotides, the CDR3 is TGTGCCAGCAGCGTGGATCTATTCTCTGGAAACACCATATATTTT.

This clonotype was observed a few times. This sequence joins TRBV11-2 and TRBJ2-3, with TRBD1 identical over 9 bases. This CDR3 is 15 amino acids long. CDR1 is SGHAT and CDR2 is FQNNGV in the germline V gene. J gave up 2 bases and V 8 bases, and 8 bases lay outside the gene matches. DNA for the CDR3: TGTGCCAGCCAATCCGGACAGGGGCCCACAGATACGCAGTATTTT. Its protein is CASQSGQGPTDTQYF.

A few counts support this clonotype. V usage is TRBV6-5 and J usage is TRBJ2-6; D gene ambiguous. Trimming stripped 2 bases from V and 3 bases from J, with 11 bases between. Germline V gene data show CDR1 as MNHEY and CDR2 as SVGAGI. The CDR3 sequence is 16 residues long. The CDR3 DNA is TGTGCCAGCAGTTACCTTGCGGAGTATGGGGCCAACGTCCTGACTTTC. Protein: CASSYLAEYGANVLTF.

This clonotype was picked up a small number of times. The chain has TRBV6-1 and TRBJ2-1; 10 bases agree with TRBD2. The CDR3 extends over 15 amino acids. The V segment lost 6 bases and the J segment 6 bases; nucleotides outside the gene matches: 8. From germline, CDR1 is MNHNS and CDR2 SASEGT. CDR3 nucleotide sequence: TGTGCCAGCAGGCCGGGACTAGCGAGGACCAATGAGCAGTTCTTC. Protein: CASRPGLARTNEQFF.

The V and J genes are TRBV12-3 or TRBV12-4 and TRBJ1-4, with D possibly being TRBD1 (6 bases). V gave up 10 bases and J gave up 11 bases, with 14 bases separating them. CDR3 size: 11 residues. CDR3 loop: CAISFQGKLFF. The CDR3 DNA is TGTGCCATCTCTTTTCAGGGGAAACTGTTTTTT.

This clonotype was seen only a few times. The chain combines TRBV6-1 with TRBJ2-2, with D possibly matching TRBD1 (6 bases). The CDR3 extends over 14 amino acids. Germline CDR1 reads MNHNS; CDR2 reads SASEGT. V lost 8 bases and J lost 6, with 16 bases in between. For the CDR3, the DNA is TGTGCCAGCGGTCAGGGGTTAAGACCCGGGGAGCTGTTTTTT. It is translated as CASGQGLRPGELFF.

The table lists this clonotype with a few counts. The V and J genes are TRBV18 and TRBJ1-1; D unclear. The V gene lost 6 bases and the J gene lost 2 bases, with 16 bases spanning the gap. Per germline, CDR1 KGHSH and CDR2 LQKENI. This CDR3 is built from 15 residues. This CDR3 is CASSLNWGKNTEAFF. DNA of the CDR3: TGTGCCAGCTCCCTCAACTGGGGAAAAAACACTGAAGCTTTCTTT.

Comments on this clonotype: No conserved phenylalanine or tryptophan ends this CDR3, so it is likely a read error. The DNA is omitted, as the CDR3 cannot be located on it reliably, and the CDR3 follows TCRdb's listing. The J gene is TRBJ1-1, the V gene TRBV18; TRBD1, as called in the table, went unchecked against the DNA. CDR1 and CDR2 from the germline V gene are KGHSH and LQKENI. The CDR3 is 9 residues long, ends included. CDR3 residues: CASSRTGVN.

This clonotype came up a few times. The chain recombines TRBV4-1 with TRBJ1-1, with a possible D match to TRBD1 (6 bases). This CDR3 has 15 amino acids. Trimming removed 3 bases from V and 5 bases from J, with 16 bases in between. CDR1 is MGHRA, CDR2 YSYEKL, per germline. CDR3 sequence (DNA): TGCGCCAGCAGCCAGGCAGTGGGGCAGGGGACTGAAGCTTTCTTT. Protein sequence: CASSQAVGQGTEAFF.

The table lists this clonotype with a few counts. J is TRBJ2-5 and V is TRBV7-6, with D unclear. In germline, CDR1 is SGHVS, CDR2 FNYEAQ. V was shortened by 2 bases and J by 5 bases, with 27 bases between the two germline ends. The CDR3 runs 19 residues. The CDR3 spells CASSLKGTPTVPPGETQYF. The CDR3, as DNA: TGTGCCAGCAGCTTAAAGGGAACGCCGACGGTACCCCCCGGGGAGACCCAGTACTTC.

V is TRBV27 and J is TRBJ2-7; no clear D gene. There are 13 residues in the CDR3. V gave up 5 bases and J gave up 3 bases, with 11 bases separating them. Germline CDR1 reads MNHEY; CDR2 reads SMNVEV (reference sequence). The CDR3: CASSPVLFYEQYF. CDR3 in DNA: TGTGCCAGCAGTCCGGTTCTCTTCTACGAGCAGTACTTC.

In this sample, this clonotype turned up a few times. The chain combines TRBV20-1 with TRBJ1-6; a weak D match, TRBD1 (6 bases). Germline lookup yields CDR1 DFQATT and CDR2 SNEGSKA (reference sequence). Trimming took off 2 bases at V and 10 bases at J, with 15 bases between the two ends. CDR3 size: 14 residues. The CDR3 sequence is CSARPGGARSPLHF. CDR3 bases: TGCAGTGCTAGACCGGGGGGGGCTAGATCACCCCTCCACTTT.

This clonotype occurred many times. The chain is built from TRBV6-1 and TRBJ2-1; D is possibly TRBD2 (6 bases). The CDR3 totals 13 residues. The germline V gene has CDR1 MNHNS and CDR2 SASEGT. The V end lost 8 bases, the J end lost 2 bases, and 10 bases lay between the germline ends. The CDR3 sequence is CASGAGPYNEQFF. The CDR3 DNA reads as TGTGCCAGCGGCGCGGGGCCCTACAATGAGCAGTTCTTC.

V usage is TRBV10-3 and J usage is TRBJ1-1, with no clear D. The CDR3 runs to 13 residues. Germline CDR1 reads ENHRY; CDR2 reads SYGVKD. Deletions cut 0 bases from V and 5 bases from J, with 7 bases between. As DNA, the CDR3 is TGTGCCATCAGTGAGTCGGGAGGTACTGAAGCTTTCTTT. Amino acid sequence: CAISESGGTEAFF.

J is TRBJ2-3 and V is TRBV29-1, with 8 bases fitting TRBD1. This CDR3 contains 14 residues. CDR1 is SQVTM and CDR2 is ANQGSEA in the germline V gene. V lost 4 bases to trimming and J lost 5 bases; unmatched junction nucleotides: 8. This CDR3 reads CSVVEDRAGDTQYF. CDR3 DNA: TGCAGCGTTGTTGAGGACAGGGCCGGAGATACGCAGTATTTT.